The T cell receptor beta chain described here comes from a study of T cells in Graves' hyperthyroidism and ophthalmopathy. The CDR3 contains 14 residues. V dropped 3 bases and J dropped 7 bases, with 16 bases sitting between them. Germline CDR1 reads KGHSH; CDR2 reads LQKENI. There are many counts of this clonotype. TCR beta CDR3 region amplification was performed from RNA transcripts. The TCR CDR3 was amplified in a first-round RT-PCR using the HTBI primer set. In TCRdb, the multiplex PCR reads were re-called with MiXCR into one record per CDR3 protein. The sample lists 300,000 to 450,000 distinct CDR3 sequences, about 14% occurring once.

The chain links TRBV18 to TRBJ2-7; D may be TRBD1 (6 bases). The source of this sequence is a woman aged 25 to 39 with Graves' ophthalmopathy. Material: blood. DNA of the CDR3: TGTGCCAGCTCACCGTTCGGGACATCCGGGGAGCAGTACTTC. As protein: CASSPFGTSGEQYF.